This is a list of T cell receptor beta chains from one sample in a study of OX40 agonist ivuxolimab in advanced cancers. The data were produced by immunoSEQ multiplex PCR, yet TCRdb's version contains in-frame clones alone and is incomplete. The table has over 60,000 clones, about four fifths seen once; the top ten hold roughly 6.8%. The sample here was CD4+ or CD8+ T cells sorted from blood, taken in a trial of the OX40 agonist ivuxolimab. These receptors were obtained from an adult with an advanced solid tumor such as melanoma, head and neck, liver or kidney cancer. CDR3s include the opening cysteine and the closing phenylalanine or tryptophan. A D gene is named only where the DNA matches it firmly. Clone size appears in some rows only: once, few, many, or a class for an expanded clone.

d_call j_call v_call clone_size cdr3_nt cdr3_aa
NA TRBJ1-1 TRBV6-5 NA TGTGCCAGCAGGATTTCTGGGGGGGGCACTGAAGCTTTCTTT CASRISGGGTEAFF
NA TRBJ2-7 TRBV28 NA TGTGCCAGCAGTTTACAGGGTATCTACGAGCAGTACTTC CASSLQGIYEQYF
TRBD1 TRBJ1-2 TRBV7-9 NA TGTGCCAGCAGCCCAGGGACAGCCCCTGATGGCTACACCTTC CASSPGTAPDGYTF
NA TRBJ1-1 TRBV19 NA TGTGCCAGTAGTAGGGGGGTTGGCGGGACTGAAGCTTTCTTT CASSRGVGGTEAFF
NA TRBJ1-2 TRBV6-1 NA TGTGCCAGCAGTGTCGGGGTTAACTATGGCTACACCTTC CASSVGVNYGYTF
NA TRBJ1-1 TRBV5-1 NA TGCGCCAGCAGCTTGGCGGTGACGAACACTGAAGCTTTCTTT CASSLAVTNTEAFF
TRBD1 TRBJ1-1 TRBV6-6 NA TGTGCCAGCAACCTAAGACAGGGCGGGGGGAACACTGAAGCTTTCTTT CASNLRQGGGNTEAFF
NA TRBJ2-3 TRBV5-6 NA TGTGCCAGCAGCTTGGCCGGCGCGGCTTGGGCGGATACGCAGTATTTT CASSLAGAAWADTQYF
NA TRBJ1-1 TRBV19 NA TGTGCCAGTAGTATTCAAGGGGTGACTGAAGCTTTCTTT CASSIQGVTEAFF
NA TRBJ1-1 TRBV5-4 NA TGCGCCAGCAGCCAAGAATCTGGGATCTCTGAAGCTTTCTTT CASSQESGISEAFF
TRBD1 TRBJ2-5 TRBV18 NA TGTGCCAGCTCACCAAGGGGACAGGGAAGGGAGACCCAGTACTTC CASSPRGQGRETQYF
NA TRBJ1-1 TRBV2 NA TGTGCCAGCAGTGCGGGGGGGGCAAGGACTGAAGCTTTCTTT CASSAGGARTEAFF
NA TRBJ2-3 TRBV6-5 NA TGTGCCAGCAGTTACTCGGGCAGGAGCCCAGATACGCAGTATTTT CASSYSGRSPDTQYF
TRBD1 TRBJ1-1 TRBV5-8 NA TGTGCCAGCAGCTTGGGGCTTTTAGGGACAGATGAAGCTTTCTTT CASSLGLLGTDEAFF
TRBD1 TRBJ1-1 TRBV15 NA TGTGCCACCAGCTCGGACAGGGGTGAGTCCACTGAAGCTTTCTTT CATSSDRGESTEAFF
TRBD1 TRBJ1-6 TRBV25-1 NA TGTGCCAGCAGTGACTCAAGACAGGGGGCGAATTCACCCCTCCACTTT CASSDSRQGANSPLHF
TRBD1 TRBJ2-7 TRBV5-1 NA TGCGCCAGCAGCTTGGCGATGGGACAGGGGGCGCGGGAGCAGTACTTC CASSLAMGQGAREQYF
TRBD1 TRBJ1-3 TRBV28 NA TGTGCCAGCAGTTCAGGGGGGACAGCCTCTGGAAACACCATATATTTT CASSSGGTASGNTIYF
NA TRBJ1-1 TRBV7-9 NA TGTGCCAGCAGCTTAACGCTGGTTACCACTGAAGCTTTCTTT CASSLTLVTTEAFF
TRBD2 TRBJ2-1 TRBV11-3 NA TGTGCCAGCAGCCAAGGAAGCGGGGTGAGCTCCTACAATGAGCAGTTCTTC CASSQGSGVSSYNEQFF
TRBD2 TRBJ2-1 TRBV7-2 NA TGTGCCAGCAGCTCGCTACTAGCGGGAGCGGTTGAGCAGTTCTTC CASSSLLAGAVEQFF
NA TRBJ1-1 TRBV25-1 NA TGTGCCAGCAGTGAACCCTCTGTAGGGAACACTGAAGCTTTCTTT CASSEPSVGNTEAFF
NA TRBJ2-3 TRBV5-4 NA TGTGCCAGCAGCTTGGGGGGAGAGACAGATACGCAGTATTTT CASSLGGETDTQYF
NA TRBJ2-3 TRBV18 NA TGTGCCAGCTCACAACTCCCCACAGATACGCAGTATTTT CASSQLPTDTQYF
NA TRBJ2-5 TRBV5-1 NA TGCGCCAGCAGCTTGGGACAGGGAGGCCAAGAGACCCAGTACTTC CASSLGQGGQETQYF
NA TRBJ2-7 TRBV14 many TGTGCCAGCAGCCAAGATATGGGGTCCTCCTACGAGCAGTACTTC CASSQDMGSSYEQYF
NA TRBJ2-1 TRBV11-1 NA TGTGCCAGCAGCTTAGCCGGGACGATCTACAATGAGCAGTTCTTC CASSLAGTIYNEQFF
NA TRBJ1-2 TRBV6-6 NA TGTGCCAGCAGTTTTGGGGGTTCCGGCGGCTATGGCTACACCTTC CASSFGGSGGYGYTF
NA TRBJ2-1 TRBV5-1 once TGCGCCAGCAGCTTGGGTGGGTCAGGTGGGAATGAGCAGTTCTTC CASSLGGSGGNEQFF
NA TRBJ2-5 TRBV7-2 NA TGTGCCAGCAGCCCCCCAGCGGGCGGGGTCCGAGGGACCCAGTACTTC CASSPPAGGVRGTQYF
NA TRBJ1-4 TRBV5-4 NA TGTGCCAGCAGCGGGGGGGGACGGAACCTTGCAACTAATGAAAAACTGTTTTTT CASSGGGRNLATNEKLFF
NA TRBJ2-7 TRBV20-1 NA TGCAGTGCCTCAAGATACGAGCAGTACTTC CSASRYEQYF
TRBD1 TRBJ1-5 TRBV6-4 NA TGTGCCAGCAGTGGGGACAGTCAGGCCCAGCATTTT CASSGDSQAQHF
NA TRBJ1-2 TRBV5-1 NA TGCGCCAGCAGCTTGGCCGTTGGGGCCCTTAAAGATGGCTACACCTTC CASSLAVGALKDGYTF
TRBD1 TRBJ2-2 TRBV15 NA TGTGCCACCAGCACCGACAGGGGGGCTACCGGGGAGCTGTTTTTT CATSTDRGATGELFF
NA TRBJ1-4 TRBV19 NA TGTGCCAGTAGTATCTTCTTTGGGCGGGAAAAACTGTTTTTT CASSIFFGREKLFF
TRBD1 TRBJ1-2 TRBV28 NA TGTGCCAGCACCACCGCCGGGACAGGCGATTATGGCTACACCTTC CASTTAGTGDYGYTF
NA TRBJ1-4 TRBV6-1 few TGTGCCAGCAGTGAAACCCCGGGGGCGGCTAATGAAAAACTGTTTTTT CASSETPGAANEKLFF
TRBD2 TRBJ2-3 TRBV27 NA TGTGCCAGCAGTCCCGACCCCCCGGGACTAGCGGGAAAAGCAGATACGCAGTATTTT CASSPDPPGLAGKADTQYF
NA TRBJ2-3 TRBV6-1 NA TGTGCCAGCGAACGGGGGTTGCCTAGCACAGATACGCAGTATTTT CASERGLPSTDTQYF
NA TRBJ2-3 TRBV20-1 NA TGCAGTGCTGAGGACTACGGTTCGCAGTATTTT CSAEDYGSQYF
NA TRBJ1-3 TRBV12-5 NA TGTGCTAGTGCAAGAGGGGCCGGAAACACCATATATTTT CASARGAGNTIYF
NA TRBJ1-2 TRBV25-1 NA TGTGTCAGCGGTGAATTGACTCTTTCAGGGAGCTACACCTTC CVSGELTLSGSYTF
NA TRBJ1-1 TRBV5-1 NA TGCGCCAGCAGCTTGGACGTAACAGGGAACACTGAAGCTTTCTTT CASSLDVTGNTEAFF
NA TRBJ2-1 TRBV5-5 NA TGTGCCAGCAGCACGAGCGGTAGCTCCTACAATGAGCAGTTCTTC CASSTSGSSYNEQFF